Below, 20 T cell receptor beta chains from the same sample are listed, as sequenced in a study of T cell repertoires in cytomegalovirus infection. TCRdb reprocessed the reads via MiXCR and lists one record per CDR3 protein. The data hold about 920,000 distinct CDR3 sequences, with about a third observed a single time. For these receptors, no antigen is known. Sequencing used cultured CD8+ T cells from PBMCs, obtained from culture after CMV antigen stimulation. The receptors stem from a human donor in good health (CMV status not recorded). Some clones in this sample may be carry-over from other donors' samples.

This clonotype was seen only a few times. The V gene is TRBV19, the J gene TRBJ2-5, with 7 bases fitting TRBD1. The CDR3 contains 14 residues. J was trimmed by 4 bases and V by 6 bases; bases with no gene match: 8. CDR1 is LNHDA, CDR2 SQIVND, per germline (reference sequence). Here the CDR3 reads CASSDRARLETQYF. The CDR3 DNA reads as TGTGCCAGTAGCGACAGGGCCCGGCTAGAGACCCAGTACTTC.

Only a few counts were recorded for this clonotype. The V and J genes are TRBV6-1 and TRBJ1-6, with D tentatively TRBD1 (5 bases). Looked up from germline, CDR1 is MNHNS and CDR2 is SASEGT. The CDR3 is 15 residues long. Trimming removed 7 bases from V and 5 bases from J, with 15 bases in between. CDR3 residues: CASTRQSGHNSPLHF. The CDR3 region has the DNA TGTGCCAGCACGCGACAGTCGGGCCATAATTCACCCCTCCACTTT.

This clonotype was counted between two and nine times. The chain combines TRBV2 with TRBJ2-2, with D unclear. Germline values: CDR1 SNHLY, CDR2 FYNNEI. This CDR3 comprises 12 residues. This CDR3 is CAIDGGTGELFF. In DNA, the CDR3 is TGTGCTATAGACGGCGGAACCGGGGAGCTGTTTTTT.

The chain carries TRBV10-2 and TRBJ1-5, with D possibly being TRBD1 (6 bases). The V and J ends lost 3 bases and 3 bases respectively, with 24 bases between them. Germline-derived CDR1 and CDR2 are WSHSY and SAAADI. The CDR3 is 19 residues long. The CDR3 region is CASSDGGPSGDNDNQPQHF. Written as DNA, the CDR3 is TGCGCCAGCAGTGACGGTGGTCCGAGTGGGGACAATGACAATCAGCCCCAGCATTTT.

The chain employs TRBV28 and TRBJ2-3; D is perhaps TRBD2 (6 bases). The CDR3 contains 19 residues. V was pared by 6 bases and J by 1 base, with 26 bases between. Germline V lookup: CDR1 MDHEN, CDR2 SYDVKM. In nucleotides, the CDR3 is TGTGCCAGCAGCCCCGAACCGTCTAGTCCTCGGAGGGGCACAGATACGCAGTATTTT. Translating it yields CASSPEPSSPRRGTDTQYF. Combining the CDR3 with reference TRBV28 and TRBJ2-3 gives the whole variable domain DVKVTQSSRYLVKRTGEKVFLECVQDMDHENMFWYRQDPGLGLRLIYFSYDVKMKEKGDIPEGYSVSREKKERFSLILESASTNQTSMYLCASSPEPSSPRRGTDTQYFGPGTRLTVL.

The V call is TRBV5-1, the J call TRBJ2-3, with D perhaps TRBD1 (6 bases). There are 15 residues in the CDR3. V was clipped by 3 bases and J by 2 bases, with 13 bases between them. The germline V gene has CDR1 SGHRS and CDR2 YFSETQ. CDR3 coding DNA: TGCGCCAGCAGCTCGACAGGAGAGACCACAGATACGCAGTATTTT. As protein: CASSSTGETTDTQYF. The complete variable domain, with remaining parts taken from reference TRBV5-1 and TRBJ2-3, reads KAGVTQTPRYLIKTRGQQVTLSCSPISGHRSVSWYQQTPGQGLQFLFEYFSETQRNKGNFPGRFSGRQFSNSRSEMNVSTLELGDSALYLCASSSTGETTDTQYFGPGTRLTVL.

This clonotype was observed a handful of times. This chain links TRBV7-6 with TRBJ2-7, with TRBD1 matching 12 bases. Germline values: CDR1 SGHVS, CDR2 FNYEAQ. CDR3 length: 15 residues. V was pared by 5 bases and J by 4 bases, with 6 bases of the junction left unmatched. The CDR3 is CASSPRGQGAYEQYF. CDR3 sequence (DNA): TGTGCCAGCAGCCCCAGGGGACAGGGGGCTTACGAGCAGTACTTC.

This clonotype occurred many times. The chain uses TRBV6-2 or TRBV6-3 and TRBJ1-5; D is perhaps TRBD1 (6 bases). Trimming left V 10 bases short and J 4 bases short, with 14 bases between. Germline assignment: CDR1 MNHEY and CDR2 SVGEGT. This CDR3 contains 13 residues. As DNA, the CDR3 is TGTGCCACCGGGCAGGGGACGAATCAGCCCCAGCATTTT. This translates into CATGQGTNQPQHF.

The CDR3 coding sequence is TGTGCCAGCAGTGAGTACCAGGGGGGCACAGATACGCAGTATTTT. Protein product: CASSEYQGGTDTQYF. This chain joins TRBV6-1 and TRBJ2-3; 7 positions match TRBD1. Looked up from germline, CDR1 is MNHNS and CDR2 is SASEGT. CDR3 length: 15 residues. J lost 1 base, V lost 3 bases, and 4 bases had no gene match.

J is TRBJ1-1 and V is TRBV7-2, with 7 bases lining up with TRBD1. V was pared by 1 base and J by 2 bases, with 7 bases of the junction left unmatched. Germline lookup yields CDR1 SGHTA and CDR2 FQGNSA. The CDR3 totals 16 residues. CDR3 loop: CASSLGRQGRNTEAFF. In DNA form, the CDR3 reads TGTGCCAGCAGCTTAGGGCGACAGGGCCGTAACACTGAAGCTTTCTTT. Combining the CDR3 with reference TRBV7-2 and TRBJ1-1 gives the whole variable domain GAGVSQSPSNKVTEKGKDVELRCDPISGHTALYWYRQSLGQGLEFLIYFQGNSAPDKSGLPSDRFSAERTGGSVSTLTIQRTQQEDSAVYLCASSLGRQGRNTEAFFGQGTRLTVV.

The chain couples TRBV20-1 to TRBJ2-2; 9 bases fit TRBD2. Germline CDR1 and CDR2: DFQATT and SNEGSKA (reference sequence). CDR3 size: 16 residues. V gave up 1 base and J gave up 4 bases; unmatched junction bases: 7. CDR3 amino acids: CSARVVTSGLTGELFF. CDR3 coding DNA: TGCAGTGCTAGAGTTGTGACTAGCGGACTCACCGGGGAGCTGTTTTTT.

In its sample, this clonotype was seen once. At one of its ends the junction is not consistent with the germline gene, which may arise from a read error. The chain links TRBV6-8 to TRBJ1-1; D is possibly TRBD1 (5 bases). CDR1 is MNHGY, CDR2 SAAAGT, per germline. This CDR3 comprises 14 residues. This CDR3 reads CVSTHEQGSTEAFF. CDR3 DNA sequence: TGTGTCAGCACCCACGAGCAGGGTTCCACTGAAGCTTTCTTT.

This clonotype was picked up a small number of times. This sequence joins TRBV7-6 and TRBJ2-1; 10 bases line up with TRBD2. Germline V gene data show CDR1 as SGHVS and CDR2 as FNYEAQ. The CDR3 sequence is 16 residues long. With V trimmed by 4 bases and J by 4 bases, 7 bases remained unmatched. The CDR3 DNA reads TGTGCCAGCAGCTCCCCTTTAGCGGGGGGATACAATGAGCAGTTCTTC. Translation gives CASSSPLAGGYNEQFF.

This clonotype has a handful of counts. This chain joins TRBV7-4 and TRBJ1-5; no clear D. V lost 5 bases and J lost 11, with 16 bases in between. CDR1 SGHVT and CDR2 SQSDAQ come from the germline V gene. The CDR3 covers 13 residues. The CDR3 nucleotides are TGTGCCAGCAGCCCCACCCCCCCAAGGGCCCAGCATTTT. It translates to CASSPTPPRAQHF.

A few counts support this clonotype. V and J are TRBV2 and TRBJ2-1, with D unresolved. Germline CDR1 is SNHLY and CDR2 is FYNNEI. The CDR3 has 12 residues. The germline V and J ends were trimmed by 8 bases and 8 bases, with 13 bases remaining between them. The CDR3 DNA reads as TGTGCCAGCCGGGTTAAGGTCTATGAGCAGTTCTTC. Protein product: CASRVKVYEQFF.

V is TRBV5-6 and J is TRBJ1-1; D gene uncertain. Germline V gives CDR1 SGHDT, CDR2 YYEEEE. V was pared by 0 bases and J by 5 bases, with 11 bases between. The CDR3 runs 14 residues. CDR3 coding DNA: TGTGCCAGCAGCTTGGTTGCCTGGAGGACTGAAGCTTTCTTT. It yields the protein CASSLVAWRTEAFF.

This clonotype was seen only a few times. V usage is TRBV5-4 and J usage is TRBJ1-1, with D possibly matching TRBD1 (5 bases). V shed 1 base and J shed 1 base, with 11 bases lying between them. Germline-derived CDR1 and CDR2 are SGHNT and YYREEE (reference sequence). CDR3 length: 15 residues. CDR3 nucleotide sequence: TGTGCCAGCAGCTTGAATTTCGGGGCGAACACTGAAGCTTTCTTT. This sequence encodes CASSLNFGANTEAFF.

The gene calls are TRBV7-9 and TRBJ2-1; tentatively, D is TRBD1 or TRBD2 (5 bases each). This CDR3 has 16 residues. The V gene's germline CDR1 is SEHNR and CDR2 FQNEAQ (reference sequence). V was cut by 4 bases and J by 8 bases, with 21 bases left in between. Here the CDR3 reads CASSSLLGELADEQFF. The CDR3 DNA reads as TGTGCCAGCAGCTCTCTTTTGGGGGAGTTGGCGGATGAGCAGTTCTTC.

A word on this clonotype: It may be a read error: a sequence one base away is much more abundant. The CDR3 DNA sequence: TGTGCCAGCAGCTTAGGACCCGGGACGGAGAACACCAGGGAGCTGTTTTTT. This codes for CASSLGPGTENTRELFF. The chain couples TRBV7-9 to TRBJ2-2, with D possibly being TRBD1 or TRBD2 (5 bases each). The CDR3 is 17 amino acids. Germline lookup yields CDR1 SEHNR and CDR2 FQNEAQ (reference sequence).

This chain uses TRBV28 with TRBJ2-2; D gene uncertain. CDR3 length: 12 amino acids. V shed 6 bases and J shed 7 bases, with 9 bases lying between them. The germline gives CDR1 MDHEN, CDR2 SYDVKM. CDR3 coding DNA: TGTGCCAGCAGGCCCTGGGACGGGGAGCTGTTTTTT. Its protein product is CASRPWDGELFF.